One and the same sample provided the 19 T cell receptor beta chains below, sequenced in a study of follicular helper T cells after annual influenza vaccination. Repertoires were generated with immunoSEQ multiplex PCR, while TCRdb's copy carries only in-frame clones and drops some. The sample consists of about 11,000 clones, around four fifths of them appearing once. The sample consisted of CXCR5- memory CD4+ T cells sorted from blood, taken 6 weeks after influenza vaccination. These receptors came from an adult who received the influenza vaccine.

J is TRBJ2-1 and V is TRBV2; D perhaps matches TRBD1 (5 bases). The germline V and J ends were trimmed by 3 bases and 0 bases, with 9 bases remaining between them. Germline-derived CDR1 and CDR2 are SNHLY and FYNNEI. The CDR3 has 15 residues. This CDR3 reads CASSEGHSSYNEQFF. The CDR3 nucleotides are TGTGCCAGCAGTGAGGGGCACAGCTCCTACAATGAGCAGTTCTTC.

The rearrangement links TRBV7-2 to TRBJ1-2; D unresolved. CDR3 length: 14 amino acids. Per the germline V gene, CDR1 is SGHTA and CDR2 is FQGNSA. V was pared by 5 bases and J by 8 bases, with 18 bases between. The CDR3 sequence: CASSPIEGIGGYTF. The CDR3 DNA sequence: TGTGCCAGCAGCCCCATCGAGGGCATCGGCGGCTACACCTTC. Full variable domain (rest looked up from reference TRBV7-2 and TRBJ1-2): GAGVSQSPSNKVTEKGKDVELRCDPISGHTALYWYRQSLGQGLEFLIYFQGNSAPDKSGLPSDRFSAERTGGSVSTLTIQRTQQEDSAVYLCASSPIEGIGGYTFGSGTRLTVV.

CDR3 nucleotide sequence: TGCAGCGTTGCGGGGGGACAGGGTAGCAATGAGCAGTTCTTC. This codes for CSVAGGQGSNEQFF. V and J are TRBV29-1 and TRBJ2-1; 9 nucleotides match TRBD1. The CDR3 runs to 14 residues. J lost 6 bases, V lost 4 bases, and 7 bases had no gene match. The germline gives CDR1 SQVTM, CDR2 ANQGSEA.

The gene calls are TRBV7-6 and TRBJ2-2, with D possibly TRBD1 on 6 matching bases. V dropped 10 bases and J dropped 4 bases, with 16 bases sitting between them. Germline V gene lookup returns CDR1 SGHVS and CDR2 FNYEAQ. The CDR3 is 14 residues long. CDR3 sequence: CAIRGGIGTGELFF. DNA of the CDR3: TGTGCCATACGAGGGGGAATAGGCACCGGGGAGCTGTTTTTT. The full variable domain, with the rest looked up from reference TRBV7-6 and TRBJ2-2, is GAGVSQSPRYKVTKRGQDVALRCDPISGHVSLYWYRQALGQGPEFLTYFNYEAQQDKSGLPNDRFSAERPEGSISTLTIQRTEQRDSAMYRCAIRGGIGTGELFFGEGSRLTVL.

This clone showed up just a few times. The rearrangement joins TRBV15 to TRBJ2-1, with a possible D match to TRBD2 (5 bases). The germline V gene has CDR1 LNHNV and CDR2 YYDKDF (reference sequence). The CDR3 contains 14 residues. Between the trimmed V and J ends, which lost 5 bases and 0 bases, there was a span of 8 bases. The CDR3: CATSRGGSYNEQFF. DNA for the CDR3: TGTGCCACCAGCCGCGGAGGCTCCTACAATGAGCAGTTCTTC.

The chain recombines TRBV6-5 with TRBJ2-2, with 9 bases matching TRBD2. The ends lost 5 bases at V and 6 bases at J; junction bases unmatched: 7. There are 15 residues in the CDR3. Germline V lookup: CDR1 MNHEY, CDR2 SVGAGI. CDR3 amino acids: CASSTPGTSSGELFF. Here the CDR3 DNA reads TGTGCCAGCAGTACCCCCGGGACTAGCTCCGGGGAGCTGTTTTTT.

The chain has TRBV7-6 and TRBJ2-5; the match to TRBD2 covers 10 bases. Trimming at V came to 1 base and at J to 7 bases, leaving 9 bases not matched to a gene. The CDR3 runs 16 residues. Germline CDR1 is SGHVS and CDR2 is FNYEAQ. The CDR3 is CASSLDAAGGVRTQYF. DNA for the CDR3: TGTGCCAGCAGCTTAGACGCAGCGGGAGGGGTGAGGACCCAGTACTTC.

This clone showed up just a few times. The gene calls are TRBV28 and TRBJ1-2; 8 positions agree with TRBD1. Losses at the gene ends were 0 bases for V and 4 bases for J; bases not matched to a gene: 4. The CDR3 runs 15 residues. Germline lookup yields CDR1 MDHEN and CDR2 SYDVKM. The DNA for the CDR3 is TGTGCCAGCAGTTTATGGGGGACAGGAGGCTATGGCTACACCTTC. This translates into CASSLWGTGGYGYTF.

The chain links TRBV5-5 to TRBJ1-2, with 8 bases aligning to TRBD1. V shed 4 bases and J 3 bases; nucleotides not matched to a gene: 8. Germline V gene lookup returns CDR1 SGHKS and CDR2 YYEKEE (reference sequence). CDR3 length: 15 amino acids. DNA of the CDR3: TGTGCCAGCAGCCCGCAGATACAGGGGGACTATGGCTACACCTTC. Residues: CASSPQIQGDYGYTF.

The gene calls are TRBV15 and TRBJ2-5; 8 bases map to TRBD1. V lost 1 base and J lost 3; bases outside the gene matches: 4. In germline, CDR1 is LNHNV, CDR2 YYDKDF (reference sequence). The CDR3 consists of 15 residues. CDR3 DNA: TGTGCCACCAGCAGAGCCGGGACAGGTGAAGAGACCCAGTACTTC. This encodes CATSRAGTGEETQYF.

The chain combines TRBV25-1 with TRBJ2-5, with no clear D. The germline CDR1 and CDR2 sequences are MGHDK and SYGVNS. There are 14 residues in the CDR3. Trimming removed 2 bases from V and 7 bases from J, with 14 bases in between. The CDR3 loop reads CASSERASGGTQYF. The CDR3, as DNA: TGTGCCAGCAGTGAAAGGGCCTCAGGTGGGACCCAGTACTTC.

The chain recombines TRBV27 with TRBJ1-3, with D uncertain. V was pared by 6 bases and J by 0 bases, with 6 bases between. CDR3 length: 13 residues. Germline V gene sequence: CDR1 MNHEY, CDR2 SMNVEV (reference sequence). The CDR3 DNA follows: TGTGCCAGCAGGTCAGGCTCTGGAAACACCATATATTTT. Its protein product is CASRSGSGNTIYF.

The chain couples TRBV7-3 to TRBJ2-7; 8 bases are a match to TRBD2. The CDR3 covers 14 residues. Per germline, CDR1 SGHTA and CDR2 FQGTGA. Losses at the gene ends were 4 bases for V and 5 bases for J; bases not matched to a gene: 7. The CDR3 DNA is TGTGCCAGCAGCTCCAGCGGGGGATCCGACGAGCAGTACTTC. Encoded protein: CASSSSGGSDEQYF.

A few counts support this clone. This chain joins TRBV30 and TRBJ2-7; a weak D match, TRBD2 (6 bases). This CDR3 comprises 15 residues. V was cut by 2 bases and J by 3 bases, with 17 bases left in between. Germline CDR1 reads GTSNPN; CDR2 reads SVGIG (reference sequence). The CDR3 loop is CAWSPQEGWNYEQYF. The CDR3 DNA reads as TGTGCCTGGAGTCCCCAGGAGGGGTGGAACTACGAGCAGTACTTC.

The genes are TRBV29-1 and TRBJ2-5; 13 bases line up with TRBD2. This CDR3 has 16 amino acids. Trimming took 3 bases from V and 2 from J; bases not matched to a gene: 6. The V gene's germline CDR1 is SQVTM and CDR2 ANQGSEA. The CDR3 is CSVDRLAGGPQETQYF. The CDR3 nucleotides are TGCAGCGTTGACCGACTAGCGGGGGGCCCTCAAGAGACCCAGTACTTC.

The V call is TRBV28, the J call TRBJ1-2; 9 nucleotides match TRBD1. The germline V gene encodes CDR1 MDHEN and CDR2 SYDVKM. V lost 5 bases and J lost 3; bases outside the gene matches: 7. The CDR3 runs to 15 residues. The CDR3 bases are TGTGCCAGCAGTCTCGAGGGACAGGGCCACTATGGCTACACCTTC. It yields the protein CASSLEGQGHYGYTF.

For this clone: Given the absence of the conserved phenylalanine or tryptophan at the CDR3 end, a read error is likely. The rearrangement links TRBV6-6 to TRBJ1-6; 7 bases fit TRBD1. This CDR3 spans 14 amino acids. Germline values: CDR1 MNHNY, CDR2 SVGAGI (reference sequence). The V gene end was trimmed by 6 bases and the J gene end by 7 bases; junction bases not matched to a gene: 6. The CDR3 coding sequence is TGTGCCAGCAGGCCCGGGACAGTGAATTCACCCCTCCACCTT. This encodes CASRPGTVNSPLHL.

This clone was recorded a few times. The chain carries TRBV7-8 and TRBJ2-1; 7 positions agree with TRBD2. Germline V gene data show CDR1 as SGHVS and CDR2 as FQNEAQ. The CDR3 is 17 amino acids. Trimming took 2 bases from V and 4 from J; bases not matched to a gene: 11. CDR3 nucleotides: TGTGCCAGCAGCTTACGGGCAGGGCGAGCGGGATACAATGAGCAGTTCTTC. Protein product: CASSLRAGRAGYNEQFF.

This chain links TRBV6-6 with TRBJ2-7; 12 bases align to TRBD2. Germline CDR1 reads MNHNY; CDR2 reads SVGAGI (reference sequence). J gave up 1 base and V 2 bases, and 3 bases lay outside the gene matches. This CDR3 is 16 amino acids long. The CDR3 sequence is CASSYPGLAGSYEQYF. DNA for the CDR3: TGTGCCAGCAGTTACCCCGGACTAGCGGGATCCTACGAGCAGTACTTC.